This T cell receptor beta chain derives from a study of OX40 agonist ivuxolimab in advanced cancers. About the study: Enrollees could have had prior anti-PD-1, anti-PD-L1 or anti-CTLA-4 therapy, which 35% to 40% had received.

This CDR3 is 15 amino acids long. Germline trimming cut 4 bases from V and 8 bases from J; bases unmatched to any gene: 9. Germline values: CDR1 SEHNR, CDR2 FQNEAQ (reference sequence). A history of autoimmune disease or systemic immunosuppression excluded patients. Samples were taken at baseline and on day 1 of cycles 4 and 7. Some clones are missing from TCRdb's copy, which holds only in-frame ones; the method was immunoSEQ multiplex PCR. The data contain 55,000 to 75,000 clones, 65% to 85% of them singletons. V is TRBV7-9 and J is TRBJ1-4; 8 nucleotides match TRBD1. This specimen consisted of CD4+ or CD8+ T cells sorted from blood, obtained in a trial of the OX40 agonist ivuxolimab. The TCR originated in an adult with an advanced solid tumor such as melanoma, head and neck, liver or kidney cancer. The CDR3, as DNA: TGTGCCAGCAGCTCTTACGGGACAGGCGACGAAAAACTGTTTTTT. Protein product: CASSSYGTGDEKLFF. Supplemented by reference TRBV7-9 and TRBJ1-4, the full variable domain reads DTGVSQNPRHKITKRGQNVTFRCDPISEHNRLYWYRQTLGQGPEFLTYFQNEAQLEKSRLLSDRFSAERPKGSFSTLEIQRTEQGDSAMYLCASSSYGTGDEKLFFGSGTQLSVL.